The clone carrying this T cell receptor (beta chain) was counted ten times or more. The data are from a study of neurological immune-mediated disorders. 2 million unsorted PBMCs were stored in RNAlater at -80 °C before RNA extraction. Over 190 million TCR-beta sequences from 15-18 subjects came from every sequencing run. TCRdb re-derived calls from the 5' RACE reads in MiXCR, one entry per CDR3 protein. The table shows roughly 24,000 distinct CDR3 sequences, with about 13% occurring only once. The V gene's germline CDR1 is SGHTA and CDR2 FQGNSA. Between the trimmed V and J ends, which lost 1 base and 10 bases, there was a span of 10 bases. The CDR3 is made up of 12 amino acids.

The chain links TRBV7-2 to TRBJ1-2, with unresolved D. The material sequenced was PBMCs. The source of this sequence is a woman aged 60-70 years with HTLV-1-associated myelopathy (HAM/TSP). The CDR3 loop is CASSLEGLIYTF. The CDR3 DNA is TGTGCCAGCAGCTTAGAGGGCCTAATCTACACCTTC.